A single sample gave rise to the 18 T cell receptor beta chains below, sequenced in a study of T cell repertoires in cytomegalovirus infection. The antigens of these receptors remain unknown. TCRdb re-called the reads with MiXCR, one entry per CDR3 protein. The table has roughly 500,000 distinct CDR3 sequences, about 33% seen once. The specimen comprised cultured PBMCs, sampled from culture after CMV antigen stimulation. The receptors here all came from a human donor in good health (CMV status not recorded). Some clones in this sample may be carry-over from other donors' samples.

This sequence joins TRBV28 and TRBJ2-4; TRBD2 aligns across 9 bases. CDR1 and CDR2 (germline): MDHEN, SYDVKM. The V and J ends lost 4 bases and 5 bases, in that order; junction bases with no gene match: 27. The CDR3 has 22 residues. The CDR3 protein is CASSYRPYETSGALQVENIQYF. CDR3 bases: TGTGCCAGCAGTTATCGGCCGTATGAGACTAGCGGCGCTCTCCAGGTCGAAAACATTCAGTACTTC.

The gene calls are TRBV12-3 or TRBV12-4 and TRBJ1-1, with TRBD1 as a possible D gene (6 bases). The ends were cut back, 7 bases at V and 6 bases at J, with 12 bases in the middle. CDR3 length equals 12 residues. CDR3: CASTLGGAEAFF. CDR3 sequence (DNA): TGTGCCAGCACCCTAGGGGGAGCTGAAGCTTTCTTT.

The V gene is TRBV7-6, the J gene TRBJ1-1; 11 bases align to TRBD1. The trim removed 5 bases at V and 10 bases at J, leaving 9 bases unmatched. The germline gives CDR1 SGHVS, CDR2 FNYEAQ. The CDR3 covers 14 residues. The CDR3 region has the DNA TGTGCCAGCAGCACGCCCGGGACAGGGGGTTTAGCTTTCTTT. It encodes CASSTPGTGGLAFF.

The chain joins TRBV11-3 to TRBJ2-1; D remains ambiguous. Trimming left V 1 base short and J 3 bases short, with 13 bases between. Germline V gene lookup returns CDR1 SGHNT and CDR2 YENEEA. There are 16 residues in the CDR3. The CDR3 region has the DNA TGTGCCAGCAGCTTAGCCCCGGCTCCTAACTACAATGAGCAGTTCTTC. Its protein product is CASSLAPAPNYNEQFF.

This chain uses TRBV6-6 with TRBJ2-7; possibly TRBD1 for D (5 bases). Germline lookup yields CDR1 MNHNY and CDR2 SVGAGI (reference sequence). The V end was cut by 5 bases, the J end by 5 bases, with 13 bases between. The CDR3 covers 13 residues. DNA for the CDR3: TGTGCCAGCAGTGAGTTGGGCAGGGACGAGCAGTACTTC. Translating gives CASSELGRDEQYF.

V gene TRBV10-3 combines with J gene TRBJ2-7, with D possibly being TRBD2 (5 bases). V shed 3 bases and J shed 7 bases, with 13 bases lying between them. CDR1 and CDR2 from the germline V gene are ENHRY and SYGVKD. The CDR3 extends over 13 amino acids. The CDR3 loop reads CAISDSGNGEQYV. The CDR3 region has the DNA TGTGCCATCAGTGATTCGGGGAATGGGGAGCAGTACGTC.

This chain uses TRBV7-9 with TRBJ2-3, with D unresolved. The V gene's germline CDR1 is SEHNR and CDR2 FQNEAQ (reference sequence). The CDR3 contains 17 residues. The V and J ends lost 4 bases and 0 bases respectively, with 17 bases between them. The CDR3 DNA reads TGTGCCAGCAGCTCCCTTCAGTACAAAACTAGCACAGATACGCAGTATTTT. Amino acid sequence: CASSSLQYKTSTDTQYF.

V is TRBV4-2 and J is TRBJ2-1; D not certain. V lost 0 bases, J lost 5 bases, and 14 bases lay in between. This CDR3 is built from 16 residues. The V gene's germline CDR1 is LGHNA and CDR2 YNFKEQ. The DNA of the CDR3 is TGTGCCAGCAGCCAAGATCTGGTCGGTGGGGACAATGAGCAGTTCTTC. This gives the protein CASSQDLVGGDNEQFF.

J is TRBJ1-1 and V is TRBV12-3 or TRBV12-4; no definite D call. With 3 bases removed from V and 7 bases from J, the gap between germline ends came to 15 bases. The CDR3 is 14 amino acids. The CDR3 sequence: CASSFAAERHEAFF. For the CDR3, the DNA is TGTGCCAGCAGTTTTGCGGCAGAGCGTCATGAAGCTTTCTTT.

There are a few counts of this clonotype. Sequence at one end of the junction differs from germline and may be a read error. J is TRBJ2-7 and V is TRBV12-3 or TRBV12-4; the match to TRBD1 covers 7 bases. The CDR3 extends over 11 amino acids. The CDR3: CASSLGQVGHF. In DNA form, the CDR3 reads TGTGCCAGCAGCCTCGGACAGGTCGGGCACTTC.

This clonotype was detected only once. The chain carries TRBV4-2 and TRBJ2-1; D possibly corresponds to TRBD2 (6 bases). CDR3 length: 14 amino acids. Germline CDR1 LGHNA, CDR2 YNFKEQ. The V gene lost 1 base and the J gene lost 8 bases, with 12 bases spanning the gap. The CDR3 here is CASSQVGGIYEQFF. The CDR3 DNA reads TGTGCCAGCAGCCAAGTTGGCGGGATTTATGAGCAGTTCTTC.

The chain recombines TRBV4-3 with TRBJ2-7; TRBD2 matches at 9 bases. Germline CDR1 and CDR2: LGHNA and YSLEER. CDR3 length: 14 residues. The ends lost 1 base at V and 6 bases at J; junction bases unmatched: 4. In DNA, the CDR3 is TGCGCCAGCAGCCAAGGGCTAGCGGGAAGCGAGCAGTACTTC. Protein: CASSQGLAGSEQYF.

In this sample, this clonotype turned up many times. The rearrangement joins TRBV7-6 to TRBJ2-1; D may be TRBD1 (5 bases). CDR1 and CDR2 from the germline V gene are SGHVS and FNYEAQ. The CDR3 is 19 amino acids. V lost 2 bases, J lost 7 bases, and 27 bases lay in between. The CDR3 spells CASSLTATGGSLVRNEQFF. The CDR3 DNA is TGTGCCAGCAGCTTAACCGCCACAGGCGGATCGCTAGTTAGGAATGAGCAGTTCTTC. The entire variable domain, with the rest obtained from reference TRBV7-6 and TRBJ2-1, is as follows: GAGVSQSPRYKVTKRGQDVALRCDPISGHVSLYWYRQALGQGPEFLTYFNYEAQQDKSGLPNDRFSAERPEGSISTLTIQRTEQRDSAMYRCASSLTATGGSLVRNEQFFGPGTRLTVL.

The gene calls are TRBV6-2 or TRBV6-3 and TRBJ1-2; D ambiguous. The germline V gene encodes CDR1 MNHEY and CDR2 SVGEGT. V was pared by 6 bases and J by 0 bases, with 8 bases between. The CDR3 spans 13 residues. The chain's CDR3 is CASSQTSNYGYTF. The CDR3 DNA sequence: TGTGCCAGCAGCCAGACATCTAACTATGGCTACACCTTC.

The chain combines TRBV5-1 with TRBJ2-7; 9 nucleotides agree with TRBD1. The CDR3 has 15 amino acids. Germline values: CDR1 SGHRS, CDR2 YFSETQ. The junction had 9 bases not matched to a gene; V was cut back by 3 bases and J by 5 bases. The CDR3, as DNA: TGCGCCAGCAGCTCTCCGGGACAGGGAGTAAACGAGCAGTACTTC. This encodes CASSSPGQGVNEQYF.

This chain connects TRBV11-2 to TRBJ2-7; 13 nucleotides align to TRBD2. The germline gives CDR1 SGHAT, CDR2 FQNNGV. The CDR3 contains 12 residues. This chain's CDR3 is CASSLGLAGMHV. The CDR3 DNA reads TGTGCCAGCAGCCTGGGACTAGCGGGAATGCACGTC.

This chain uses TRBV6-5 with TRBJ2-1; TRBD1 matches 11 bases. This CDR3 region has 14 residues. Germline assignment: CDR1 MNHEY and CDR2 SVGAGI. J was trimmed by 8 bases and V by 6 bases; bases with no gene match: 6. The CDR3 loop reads CASSPGQGVHEQFF. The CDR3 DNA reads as TGTGCCAGCAGCCCGGGACAGGGGGTACATGAGCAGTTCTTC.

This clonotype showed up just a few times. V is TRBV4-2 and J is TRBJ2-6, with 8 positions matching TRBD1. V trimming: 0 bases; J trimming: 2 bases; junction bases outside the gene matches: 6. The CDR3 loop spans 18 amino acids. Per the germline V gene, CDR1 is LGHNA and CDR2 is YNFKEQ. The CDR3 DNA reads TGTGCCAGCAGCCAAGATAAGGGCAGGGGGCCTGGGGCCAACGTCCTGACTTTC. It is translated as CASSQDKGRGPGANVLTF.